The 18 T cell receptor beta chains listed next were all sequenced from one sample in a study of blood T cells in healthy people across ages. Primers used in a second PCR of roughly 6 to 12 cycles were a sample-barcoded 5' primer and a J-beta primer mix. From the 5' RACE reads, TCRdb called clonotypes with MiXCR, one entry per CDR3 protein. The sample has around 1,900,000 distinct CDR3 sequences, about 39% seen once. Material for sequencing was blood. The receptors here all came from a human donor in good health.

The chain carries TRBV4-3 and TRBJ2-5; D tentatively reads TRBD1 or TRBD2 (5 bases each). The CDR3 extends over 14 amino acids. The germline V and J ends were trimmed by 2 bases and 4 bases, with 11 bases remaining between them. Germline assignment: CDR1 LGHNA and CDR2 YSLEER. As DNA, the CDR3 is TGCGCCAGCAGCCAATTTCGAGGGGCAGAGACCCAGTACTTC. It is translated as CASSQFRGAETQYF.

The V call is TRBV7-2, the J call TRBJ2-3; D could derive from TRBD1 or TRBD2 (6 bases each). Germline CDR1 SGHTA, CDR2 FQGNSA. The CDR3 has 14 residues. The ends were cut back, 5 bases at V and 3 bases at J, with 12 bases in the middle. This chain's CDR3 is CASSTWGATDTQYF. The CDR3 nucleotides are TGTGCCAGCAGCACCTGGGGGGCAACAGATACGCAGTATTTT.

The chain employs TRBV6-5 and TRBJ2-7, with D hard to call. V was pared by 3 bases and J by 3 bases, with 15 bases between. The CDR3 consists of 15 residues. CDR1 is MNHEY and CDR2 is SVGAGI in the germline V gene. Here the CDR3 DNA reads TGTGCCAGCAGTTATAGTCAGGCTCCGGACTACGAGCAGTACTTC. Protein sequence: CASSYSQAPDYEQYF.

This chain uses TRBV5-1 with TRBJ2-7; D possibly matches TRBD1 or TRBD2 (5 bases each). The germline V gene has CDR1 SGHRS and CDR2 YFSETQ. The CDR3 sequence is 15 residues long. Between the trimmed V and J ends, which lost 3 bases and 4 bases, there was a span of 17 bases. The DNA of the CDR3 is TGCGCCAGCAGCTACTCCTCCGGGACGTTTTACGAGCAGTACTTC. Residues: CASSYSSGTFYEQYF.

This clonotype was observed a few times. The V and J genes are TRBV6-6 and TRBJ2-3; D remains unclear. Trimming took off 6 bases at V and 6 bases at J, with 10 bases between the two ends. The CDR3 spans 12 residues. Germline loops: CDR1 MNHNY, CDR2 SVGAGI (reference sequence). In DNA, the CDR3 is TGTGCCAGCAGAATGACCATCGATACGCAGTATTTT. Its protein is CASRMTIDTQYF.

CDR3 nucleotides: TGTGCCAGCAGCGTATGGGGGAACTCCTACAATGAGCAGTTCTTC. Translating gives CASSVWGNSYNEQFF. The rearrangement joins TRBV9 to TRBJ2-1; either TRBD1 or TRBD2 may fit D (5 bases each). Germline assignment: CDR1 SGDLS and CDR2 YYNGEE. With 1 base removed from V and 0 bases from J, the gap between germline ends came to 8 bases. This CDR3 is 15 amino acids long.

The chain is built from TRBV28 and TRBJ1-1, with 9 bases identical to TRBD1. CDR1 and CDR2 from the germline V gene are MDHEN and SYDVKM. V dropped 6 bases and J dropped 11; count of bases not matched to a gene: 10. The length of the CDR3 is 13 residues. The CDR3 loop is CASSSQGAQVAFF. DNA of the CDR3: TGTGCCAGCAGCTCACAGGGGGCGCAGGTCGCTTTCTTT.

This clonotype appeared a few times. At one of its ends the junction is not consistent with the germline gene, which may arise from a read error. The J gene is TRBJ1-5, the V gene TRBV6-5, with D perhaps matching TRBD1 (6 bases). From germline, CDR1 is MNHEY and CDR2 SVGAGI. The CDR3 totals 15 residues. The CDR3 here is CATSLGGGRNQPQHF. CDR3 bases: TGTGCCACCAGTTTAGGAGGGGGGAGGAATCAGCCCCAGCATTTT.

V and J are TRBV18 and TRBJ1-5, with D possibly TRBD1 on 6 matching bases. V lost 3 bases to trimming and J lost 0 bases, with 18 bases between them. Germline loops: CDR1 KGHSH, CDR2 LQKENI. CDR3 length: 18 residues. The CDR3 loop is CASSPLGTQGGSNQPQHF. For the CDR3, the DNA is TGTGCCAGCTCACCTCTCGGGACCCAAGGGGGTAGCAATCAGCCCCAGCATTTT. Variable domain in full (rest from reference TRBV18 and TRBJ1-5): NAGVMQNPRHLVRRRGQEARLRCSPMKGHSHVYWYRQLPEEGLKFMVYLQKENIIDESGMPKERFSAEFPKEGPSILRIQQVVRGDSAAYFCASSPLGTQGGSNQPQHFGDGTRLSIL.

The V gene is TRBV12-3 or TRBV12-4, the J gene TRBJ2-1, with 8 nucleotides matching TRBD2. The CDR3 has 15 amino acids. Germline trimming cut 6 bases from V and 6 bases from J; bases unmatched to any gene: 10. The CDR3 DNA follows: TGTGCCAGCAGCACAAGCGGGGGATTCATCAATGAGCAGTTCTTC. It codes for CASSTSGGFINEQFF.

The genes are TRBV7-3 and TRBJ1-1; 7 positions agree with TRBD1. Per the germline V gene, CDR1 is SGHTA and CDR2 is FQGTGA. The junction had 6 bases not matched to a gene; V was cut back by 5 bases and J by 3 bases. The CDR3 length is 14 residues. DNA for the CDR3: TGTGCCAGCAGCGTCCGACAGGGTGACACTGAAGCTTTCTTT. This codes for CASSVRQGDTEAFF.

The chain uses TRBV7-2 and TRBJ2-3; 11 bases align to TRBD2. Germline CDR1 and CDR2: SGHTA and FQGNSA. J lost 5 bases, V lost 1 base, and 2 bases had no gene match. The CDR3 is made up of 15 amino acids. CDR3 amino acids: CASSLGGTSGDTQYF. As DNA, the CDR3 is TGTGCCAGCAGCTTAGGAGGGACTAGCGGAGATACGCAGTATTTT.

This clonotype was seen a handful of times. DNA of the CDR3: TGCAGTGCTAGAGGTGGGGGGAAAACTTTCTTT. It specifies CSARGGGKTFF. The chain links TRBV20-1 to TRBJ1-1; D is possibly TRBD1 (5 bases). The germline V gene encodes CDR1 DFQATT and CDR2 SNEGSKA (reference sequence). The CDR3 contains 11 residues. Trimming stripped 1 base from V and 12 bases from J, with 12 bases between.

This clonotype was picked up a small number of times. The rearrangement links TRBV4-1 to TRBJ1-2, with a possible D match to TRBD1 (6 bases). V was cut by 1 base and J by 0 bases, with 18 bases left in between. Looked up from germline, CDR1 is MGHRA and CDR2 is YSYEKL. CDR3 length equals 18 residues. DNA of the CDR3: TGCGCCAGCAGCCAAGTGATCAGGGGACTGGGAGCTAACTATGGCTACACCTTC. Residues: CASSQVIRGLGANYGYTF.

The CDR3 loop is CASSLLSQGGYTF. The DNA of the CDR3 is TGTGCCAGCAGTTTACTGAGTCAGGGAGGCTACACCTTC. The chain uses TRBV27 and TRBJ1-2, with D possibly TRBD1 on 5 matching bases. The CDR3 contains 13 residues. CDR1 MNHEY and CDR2 SMNVEV come from the germline V gene (reference sequence). The V gene lost 2 bases and the J gene lost 8 bases, with 12 bases spanning the gap.

There are a few counts of this clonotype. The J gene is TRBJ1-5, the V gene TRBV24-1; D perhaps matches TRBD1 (5 bases). Germline values: CDR1 KGHDR, CDR2 SFDVKD. The CDR3 extends over 14 amino acids. The germline V and J ends were trimmed by 9 bases and 5 bases, with 16 bases remaining between them. The CDR3 is CATGQGGVDQPQHF. CDR3 coding DNA: TGTGCCACCGGGCAGGGTGGAGTTGATCAGCCCCAGCATTTT.

This sequence joins TRBV28 and TRBJ1-2; D not certain. Germline V CDR1 and CDR2: MDHEN, SYDVKM. CDR3 length: 13 residues. CDR3 region: CGPGSYKVYGYTF. The CDR3 region has the DNA TGTGGGCCCGGTAGCTATAAAGTCTATGGCTACACCTTC.

The V and J genes are TRBV6-6 and TRBJ2-3; TRBD1 or TRBD2 may be the D gene (7 bases each). The germline CDR1 and CDR2 sequences are MNHNY and SVGAGI (reference sequence). V lost 2 bases and J 3 bases, leaving 15 bases between the germline ends. The CDR3 consists of 16 residues. CDR3 DNA sequence: TGTGCCAGCAGTTACCCCGACAGGGAGGGGACAGATACGCAGTATTTT. Its protein is CASSYPDREGTDTQYF.